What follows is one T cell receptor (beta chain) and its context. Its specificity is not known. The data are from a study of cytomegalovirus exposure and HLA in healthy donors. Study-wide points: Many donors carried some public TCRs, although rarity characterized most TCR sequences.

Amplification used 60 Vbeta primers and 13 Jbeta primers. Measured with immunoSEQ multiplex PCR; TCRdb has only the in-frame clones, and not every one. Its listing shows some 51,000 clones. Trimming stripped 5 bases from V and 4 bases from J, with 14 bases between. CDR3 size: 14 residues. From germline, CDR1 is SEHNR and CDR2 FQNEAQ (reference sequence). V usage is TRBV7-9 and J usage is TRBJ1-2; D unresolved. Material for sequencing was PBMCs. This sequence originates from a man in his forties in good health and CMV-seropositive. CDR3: CASSGSGGGYGYTF. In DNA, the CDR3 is TGTGCCAGCAGCGGGAGTGGCGGTGGCTATGGCTACACCTTC. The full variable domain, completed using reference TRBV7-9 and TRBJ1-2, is DTGVSQNPRHKITKRGQNVTFRCDPISEHNRLYWYRQTLGQGPEFLTYFQNEAQLEKSRLLSDRFSAERPKGSFSTLEIQRTEQGDSAMYLCASSGSGGGYGYTFGSGTRLTVV.